A single sample gave rise to the 9 T cell receptor beta chains below, sequenced in a study of cytotoxic CD8 clonotypes in ibrutinib-treated CLL. Sequencing was performed with immunoSEQ multiplex PCR; in TCRdb, only in-frame clones are kept and a portion is missing. The sample carries 45,000 to 55,000 clones, more than 45% recorded once. The specimen comprised PBMCs, sampled after 12 months of ibrutinib treatment. All receptors come from a human donor with chronic lymphocytic leukemia.

This clone occurred a few times. The V gene is TRBV28, the J gene TRBJ2-2, with D unclear. Per germline, CDR1 MDHEN and CDR2 SYDVKM. CDR3 length: 13 amino acids. V was cut by 5 bases and J by 2 bases, with 6 bases left in between. The CDR3 is CASSPANTGELFF. The CDR3 DNA is TGTGCCAGCAGTCCGGCCAACACCGGGGAGCTGTTTTTT.

The gene calls are TRBV7-9 and TRBJ1-1; D is undetermined. With 5 bases removed from V and 2 bases from J, the gap between germline ends came to 9 bases. CDR1 is SEHNR and CDR2 is FQNEAQ in the germline V gene (reference sequence). The CDR3 is 13 residues long. The CDR3 bases are TGTGCCAGCAGCCAGACTGCTAACACTGAAGCTTTCTTT. The encoded protein is CASSQTANTEAFF.

This clone was observed a few times. The CDR3 nucleotides are TGTGCCAGCAGAGCCAAAATCCGGACAGACGTGAGCACCGGGGAGCTGTTTTTT. Residues: CASRAKIRTDVSTGELFF. This chain joins TRBV2 and TRBJ2-2, with TRBD1 as a possible D gene (6 bases). Trimming stripped 6 bases from V and 4 bases from J, with 24 bases between. This CDR3 comprises 18 residues. Germline loops: CDR1 SNHLY, CDR2 FYNNEI.

The chain combines TRBV19 with TRBJ1-1, with D possibly TRBD1 on 6 matching bases. Germline values: CDR1 LNHDA, CDR2 SQIVND (reference sequence). Trimming took off 1 base at V and 8 bases at J, with 11 bases between the two ends. The CDR3 is made up of 13 amino acids. Written as DNA, the CDR3 is TGTGCCAGTAGTATAGCTAGAGACAGGGAAGCTTTCTTT. Encoded protein: CASSIARDREAFF.

A few counts support this clone. V usage is TRBV28 and J usage is TRBJ2-2, with no clear D. The germline CDR1 and CDR2 sequences are MDHEN and SYDVKM. V lost 2 bases and J lost 4, with 11 bases in between. CDR3 length equals 15 residues. CDR3 region: CASSLQGMGTGELFF. The CDR3 DNA reads as TGTGCCAGCAGTTTACAAGGGATGGGCACCGGGGAGCTGTTTTTT.

V is TRBV5-6 and J is TRBJ1-2; D uncertain. In germline, CDR1 is SGHDT, CDR2 YYEEEE. V was shortened by 0 bases and J by 8 bases, with 11 bases between the two germline ends. This CDR3 contains 13 residues. The CDR3 region is CASSLESVRGYTF. The CDR3 region has the DNA TGTGCCAGCAGCTTGGAGAGCGTTCGGGGCTACACCTTC.

The chain recombines TRBV2 with TRBJ2-1; D may be TRBD1 or TRBD2 (5 bases each). This CDR3 contains 16 residues. In germline, CDR1 is SNHLY, CDR2 FYNNEI. V lost 6 bases and J lost 4, with 19 bases in between. CDR3 protein: CASRGLWQGAYNEQFF. The CDR3 DNA is TGTGCCAGCAGGGGGCTATGGCAGGGAGCTTACAATGAGCAGTTCTTC. The variable domain in full, with the rest retrieved from reference TRBV2 and TRBJ2-1, is EPEVTQTPSHQVTQMGQEVILRCVPISNHLYFYWYRQILGQKVEFLVSFYNNEISEKSEIFDDQFSVERPDGSNFTLKIRSTKLEDSAMYFCASRGLWQGAYNEQFFGPGTRLTVL.

This clone was detected only a few times. This chain connects TRBV7-9 to TRBJ2-2; possibly TRBD1 or TRBD2 for D (5 bases each). The CDR3 has 15 residues. V lost 4 bases, J lost 2 bases, and 11 bases lay in between. The germline V gene encodes CDR1 SEHNR and CDR2 FQNEAQ (reference sequence). CDR3 sequence reads: CASSSRDGNTGELFF. DNA of the CDR3: TGTGCCAGCAGCTCCCGGGACGGAAACACCGGGGAGCTGTTTTTT.

This rearrangement joins TRBV9 to TRBJ1-2; no clear D. V lost 4 bases, J lost 2 bases, and 12 bases lay in between. The CDR3 has 14 residues. CDR1 and CDR2 from the germline V gene are SGDLS and YYNGEE. CDR3 loop: CASSPSDGNYGYTF. As DNA, the CDR3 is TGTGCCAGCAGCCCTTCCGACGGGAACTATGGCTACACCTTC.